The 16 T cell receptor beta chains below were found in one sample sequenced in a study of read filtering for tumor transcriptome and immune sequencing. Molecular barcoded adaptors covering alpha/delta and beta/gamma chains were used on about 0.4 ug RNA. TCRdb processed the reads anew with MiXCR; each CDR3 protein has one entry. The repertoire has approximately 62,000 distinct CDR3 sequences, roughly a fifth of them found once; the top ten carry roughly a tenth. Material: a population of CD138-negative cells sorted from bone marrow. The source is a donor older than 35 with multiple myeloma.

On this clonotype: Its ends do not fully match the called genes, so a read error is possible. The chain is built from TRBV7-8 and TRBJ2-2, with D hard to call. The CDR3 totals 13 residues. CDR1 is SGHVS and CDR2 is FQNEAQ in the germline V gene. CDR3 nucleotides: TGTACCAGCAGCGATAGAGTCACCGGGGAGCTGTTTTTT. As protein: CTSSDRVTGELFF.

This clonotype was picked up a small number of times. The rearrangement uses TRBV10-2 and TRBJ2-2, with TRBD2 identical over 7 bases. J was trimmed by 0 bases and V by 5 bases; bases with no gene match: 6. The CDR3 length is 16 residues. Looked up from germline, CDR1 is WSHSY and CDR2 is SAAADI. In nucleotides, the CDR3 is TGCGCCAGCAGTACTTCTAGCGGCGCGAACACCGGGGAGCTGTTTTTT. Translation gives CASSTSSGANTGELFF.

This clonotype was detected only a few times. V usage is TRBV5-4 and J usage is TRBJ1-2, with D hard to call. This CDR3 spans 14 amino acids. The V gene's germline CDR1 is SGHNT and CDR2 YYREEE (reference sequence). The V gene lost 1 base and the J gene lost 0 bases, with 7 bases spanning the gap. The CDR3 is CASSLYGANYGYTF. The CDR3, as DNA: TGTGCCAGCAGCTTGTATGGGGCTAACTATGGCTACACCTTC.

This clonotype was seen at least ten times. The V gene is TRBV7-9, the J gene TRBJ2-5; no reliable D call. Germline CDR1 is SEHNR and CDR2 is FQNEAQ (reference sequence). Trimming removed 1 base at V and 5 bases at J, with 14 bases between. The CDR3 length is 15 residues. The CDR3 sequence is CASSLDLVLGETQYF. CDR3 coding DNA: TGTGCCAGCAGCTTAGATTTAGTTCTGGGGGAGACCCAGTACTTC.

This clonotype has ten or more counts. The V and J genes are TRBV7-2 and TRBJ2-1; TRBD2 matches 9 bases. V dropped 1 base and J dropped 2; count of bases not matched to a gene: 12. Germline V gene sequence: CDR1 SGHTA, CDR2 FQGNSA. This CDR3 spans 19 amino acids. The CDR3 nucleotides read TGTGCCAGCAGCTTAGACGGCGGGGGGGCAGCATTTACCTACAATGAGCAGTTCTTC. Translated: CASSLDGGGAAFTYNEQFF.

Concerning this clonotype: A single base separates this from a much larger clone, so it may be a read error. This sequence joins TRBV6-5 and TRBJ2-5; 9 bases are shared with TRBD1. Germline assignment: CDR1 MNHEY and CDR2 SVGAGI. The CDR3 sequence is 15 residues long. The CDR3 is CASSLRDRAQETQHF. The CDR3 DNA follows: TGTGCCAGCAGCCTCCGGGACAGGGCCCAAGAGACCCAGCACTTC.

This clonotype was counted many times. The rearrangement links TRBV6-6 to TRBJ2-7, with no clear D. The CDR3 loop spans 13 amino acids. V gave up 2 bases and J gave up 4 bases, with 9 bases separating them. Per germline, CDR1 MNHNY and CDR2 SVGAGI (reference sequence). This chain's CDR3 is CASSYRHGYEQYF. The CDR3, as DNA: TGTGCCAGCAGTTACAGGCATGGGTACGAGCAGTACTTC.

To note about this clonotype: A read error is the likely source, as a far larger clone sits one nucleotide away. CDR3 loop: CASSSLAGGFDEQPF. In nucleotides, the CDR3 is TGTGCCAGCAGCTCTTTAGCGGGAGGATTCGATGAGCAGCCCTTC. The chain employs TRBV7-2 and TRBJ2-1; 10 bases map to TRBD2. This CDR3 spans 15 amino acids. Germline loops: CDR1 SGHTA, CDR2 FQGNSA.

This clonotype was counted at least ten times. V gene TRBV20-1 combines with J gene TRBJ1-1; D possibly corresponds to TRBD1 (5 bases). This CDR3 region has 10 residues. Germline V lookup: CDR1 DFQATT, CDR2 SNEGSKA (reference sequence). The CDR3 DNA reads as TGCATGTGTCGCAGGGCCCAGGCTTTCTTT. It is translated as CMCRRAQAFF.

The J gene is TRBJ2-1, the V gene TRBV30, with D maybe TRBD2 (5 bases). Germline loops: CDR1 GTSNPN, CDR2 SVGIG (reference sequence). V lost 0 bases and J 8 bases, leaving 11 bases between the germline ends. CDR3 size: 13 residues. The CDR3 DNA reads as TGTGCCTGGAGTGTAGGAGGTGATGATGAGCAGTTCTTC. It yields the protein CAWSVGGDDEQFF.

This clonotype came up many times. V is TRBV20-1 and J is TRBJ2-3; TRBD2 is a possible D gene (7 bases). This CDR3 region has 13 residues. The V gene's germline CDR1 is DFQATT and CDR2 SNEGSKA (reference sequence). Trimming cost V 7 bases and J 2 bases, with 13 bases left between them. CDR3 amino acids: CSVGGGSTDTQYF. CDR3 in DNA: TGCAGTGTAGGCGGGGGCTCCACAGATACGCAGTATTTT.

This clonotype has at least ten counts. The V gene is TRBV4-2, the J gene TRBJ2-3; D tentatively fits TRBD1 or TRBD2 (5 bases each). CDR1 and CDR2 from the germline V gene are LGHNA and YNFKEQ. The CDR3 contains 16 residues. The V end lost 4 bases, the J end lost 0 bases, and 14 bases lay between the germline ends. The chain's CDR3 is CASSPRGELSTDTQYF. Here the CDR3 DNA reads TGTGCCAGCAGCCCTAGAGGGGAACTTAGCACAGATACGCAGTATTTT.

On this clonotype: A much larger clone sits a single nucleotide away, making a read error possible. J is TRBJ1-3 and V is TRBV29-1; D remains ambiguous. This CDR3 is built from 12 residues. Germline V gene lookup returns CDR1 SQVTM and CDR2 ANQGSEA. CDR3 region: CSVVAGGSTIYF. The CDR3 DNA follows: TGCAGCGTTGTGGCAGGTGGAAGCACCATATATTTT.

This clonotype was seen ten or more times. V is TRBV5-5 and J is TRBJ2-3; a possible D gene is TRBD2 (7 bases). Germline CDR1 reads SGHKS; CDR2 reads YYEKEE (reference sequence). The CDR3 length is 15 residues. V lost 6 bases and J lost 1, with 15 bases in between. The chain's CDR3 is CASTSWGGGTDTQYF. CDR3 DNA: TGTGCCAGCACCAGTTGGGGGGGCGGCACAGATACGCAGTATTTT. Complete variable domain (other parts from reference TRBV5-5 and TRBJ2-3): DAGVTQSPTHLIKTRGQQVTLRCSPISGHKSVSWYQQVLGQGPQFIFQYYEKEERGRGNFPDRFSARQFPNYSSELNVNALLLGDSALYLCASTSWGGGTDTQYFGPGTRLTVL.

This clonotype was recorded many times. The chain carries TRBV28 and TRBJ1-5; D may be TRBD1 (6 bases). Germline assignment: CDR1 MDHEN and CDR2 SYDVKM. V lost 3 bases and J lost 4, with 10 bases in between. The CDR3 length is 14 residues. The CDR3 loop is CASSFRRGNQPQHF. Here the CDR3 DNA reads TGTGCCAGCAGTTTCAGGAGGGGGAATCAGCCCCAGCATTTT. Supplemented by reference TRBV28 and TRBJ1-5, the full variable domain reads DVKVTQSSRYLVKRTGEKVFLECVQDMDHENMFWYRQDPGLGLRLIYFSYDVKMKEKGDIPEGYSVSREKKERFSLILESASTNQTSMYLCASSFRRGNQPQHFGDGTRLSIL.

This clonotype was seen at least ten times. The genes are TRBV7-9 and TRBJ2-3; 10 bases line up with TRBD2. CDR3 length: 14 amino acids. The V and J ends lost 5 bases and 6 bases, in that order; junction bases with no gene match: 5. Looked up from germline, CDR1 is SEHNR and CDR2 is FQNEAQ (reference sequence). CDR3 coding DNA: TGTGCCAGCAGCACTAGCGGGGCGTCCGATACGCAGTATTTT. Protein product: CASSTSGASDTQYF.